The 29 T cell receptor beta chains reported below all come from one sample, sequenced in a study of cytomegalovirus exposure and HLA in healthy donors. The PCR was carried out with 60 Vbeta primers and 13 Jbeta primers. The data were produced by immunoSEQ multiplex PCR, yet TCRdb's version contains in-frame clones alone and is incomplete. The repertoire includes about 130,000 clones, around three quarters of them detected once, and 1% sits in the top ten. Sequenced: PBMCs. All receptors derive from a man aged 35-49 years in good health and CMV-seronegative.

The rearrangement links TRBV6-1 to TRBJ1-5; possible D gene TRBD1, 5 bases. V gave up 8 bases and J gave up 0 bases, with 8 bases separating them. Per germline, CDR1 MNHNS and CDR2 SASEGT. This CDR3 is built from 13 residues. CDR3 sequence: CASAGNSNQPQHF. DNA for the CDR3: TGTGCCAGCGCAGGGAATAGCAATCAGCCCCAGCATTTT.

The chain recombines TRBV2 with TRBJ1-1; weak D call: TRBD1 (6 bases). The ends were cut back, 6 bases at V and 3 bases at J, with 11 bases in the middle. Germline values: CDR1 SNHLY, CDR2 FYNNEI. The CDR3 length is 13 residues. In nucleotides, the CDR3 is TGTGCCAGCAGCACTCAGGGGTACACTGAAGCTTTCTTT. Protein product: CASSTQGYTEAFF.

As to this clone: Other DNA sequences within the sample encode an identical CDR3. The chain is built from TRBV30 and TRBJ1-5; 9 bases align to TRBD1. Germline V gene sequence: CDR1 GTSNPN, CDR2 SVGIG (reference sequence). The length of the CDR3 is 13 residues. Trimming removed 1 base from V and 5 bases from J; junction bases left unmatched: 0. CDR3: CAWSGQGDQPQHF. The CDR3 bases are TGTGCCTGGAGTGGACAGGGGGATCAGCCCCAGCATTTT. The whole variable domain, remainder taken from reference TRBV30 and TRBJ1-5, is SQTIHQWPATLVQPVGSPLSLECTVEGTSNPNLYWYRQAAGRGLQLLFYSVGIGQISSEVPQNLSASRPQDRQFILSSKKLLLSDSGFYLCAWSGQGDQPQHFGDGTRLSIL.

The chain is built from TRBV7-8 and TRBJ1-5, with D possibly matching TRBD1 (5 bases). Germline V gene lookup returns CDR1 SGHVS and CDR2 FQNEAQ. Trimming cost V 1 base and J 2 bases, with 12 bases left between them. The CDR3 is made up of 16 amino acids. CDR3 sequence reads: CASSLVRGLGNQPQHF. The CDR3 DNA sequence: TGTGCCAGCAGCTTAGTGAGGGGACTGGGCAATCAGCCCCAGCATTTT.

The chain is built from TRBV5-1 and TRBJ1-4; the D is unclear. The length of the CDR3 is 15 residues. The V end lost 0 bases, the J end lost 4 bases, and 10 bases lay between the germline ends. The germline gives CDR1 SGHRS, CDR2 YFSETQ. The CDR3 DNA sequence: TGCGCCAGCAGCTTGGTTGCGGGGAGTAATGAAAAACTGTTTTTT. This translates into CASSLVAGSNEKLFF.

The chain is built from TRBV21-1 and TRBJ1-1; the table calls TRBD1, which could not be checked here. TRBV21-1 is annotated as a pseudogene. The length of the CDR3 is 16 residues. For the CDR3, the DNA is TGTGCCAGCAGCAAACCCCCGGGACAGGGCAACACTGAAGCTTTCTTT. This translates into CASSKPPGQGNTEAFF.

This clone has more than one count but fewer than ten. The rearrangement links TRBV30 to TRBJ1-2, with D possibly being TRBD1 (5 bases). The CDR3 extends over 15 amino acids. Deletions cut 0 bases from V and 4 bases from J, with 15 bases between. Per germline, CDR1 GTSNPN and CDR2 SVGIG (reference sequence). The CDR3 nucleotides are TGTGCCTGGAGTGTTCAGGGAACGGTCGGCTATGGCTACACCTTC. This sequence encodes CAWSVQGTVGYGYTF.

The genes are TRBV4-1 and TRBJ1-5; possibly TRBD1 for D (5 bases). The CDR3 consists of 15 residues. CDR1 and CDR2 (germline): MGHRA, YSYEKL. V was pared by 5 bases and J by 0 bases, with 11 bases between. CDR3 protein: CASSSQAYSNQPQHF. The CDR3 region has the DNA TGCGCCAGCAGCTCACAGGCGTATAGCAATCAGCCCCAGCATTTT.

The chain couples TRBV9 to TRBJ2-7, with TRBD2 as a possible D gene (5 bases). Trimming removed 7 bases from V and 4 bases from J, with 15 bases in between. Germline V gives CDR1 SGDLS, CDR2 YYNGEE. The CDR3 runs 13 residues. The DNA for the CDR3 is TGTGCCAGCGGAGGTGGGTCGGGATACGAGCAGTACTTC. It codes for CASGGGSGYEQYF.

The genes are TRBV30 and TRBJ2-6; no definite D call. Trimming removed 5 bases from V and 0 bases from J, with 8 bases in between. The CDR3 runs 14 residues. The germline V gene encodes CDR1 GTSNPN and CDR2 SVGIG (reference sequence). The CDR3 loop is CAWRGGSGANVLTF. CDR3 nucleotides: TGTGCCTGGCGCGGTGGCTCTGGGGCCAACGTCCTGACTTTC.

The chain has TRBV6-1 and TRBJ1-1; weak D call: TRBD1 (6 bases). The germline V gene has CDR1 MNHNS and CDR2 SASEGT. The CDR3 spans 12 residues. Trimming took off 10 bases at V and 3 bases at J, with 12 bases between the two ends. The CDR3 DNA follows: TGTGCCACCACGGGACATTACACTGAAGCTTTCTTT. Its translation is CATTGHYTEAFF.

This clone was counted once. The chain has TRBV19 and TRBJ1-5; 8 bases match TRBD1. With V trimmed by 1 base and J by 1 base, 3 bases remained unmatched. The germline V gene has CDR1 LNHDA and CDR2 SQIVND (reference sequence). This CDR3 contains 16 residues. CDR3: CASSIGDRISNQPQHF. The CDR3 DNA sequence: TGTGCCAGTAGTATAGGGGACAGGATCAGCAATCAGCCCCAGCATTTT.

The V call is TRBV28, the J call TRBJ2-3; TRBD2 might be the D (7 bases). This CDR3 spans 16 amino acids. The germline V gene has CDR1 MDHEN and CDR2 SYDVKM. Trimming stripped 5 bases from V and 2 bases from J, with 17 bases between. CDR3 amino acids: CASSLSAGAYTDTQYF. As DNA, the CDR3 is TGTGCCAGCAGTCTCTCCGCGGGGGCTTACACAGATACGCAGTATTTT. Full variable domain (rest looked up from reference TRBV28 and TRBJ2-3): DVKVTQSSRYLVKRTGEKVFLECVQDMDHENMFWYRQDPGLGLRLIYFSYDVKMKEKGDIPEGYSVSREKKERFSLILESASTNQTSMYLCASSLSAGAYTDTQYFGPGTRLTVL.

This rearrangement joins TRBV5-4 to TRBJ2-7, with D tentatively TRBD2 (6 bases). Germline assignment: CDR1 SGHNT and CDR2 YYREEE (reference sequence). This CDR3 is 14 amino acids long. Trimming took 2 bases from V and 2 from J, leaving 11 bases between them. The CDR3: CASSFSREPYEQYF. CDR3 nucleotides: TGTGCCAGCAGCTTTTCACGGGAGCCCTACGAGCAGTACTTC.

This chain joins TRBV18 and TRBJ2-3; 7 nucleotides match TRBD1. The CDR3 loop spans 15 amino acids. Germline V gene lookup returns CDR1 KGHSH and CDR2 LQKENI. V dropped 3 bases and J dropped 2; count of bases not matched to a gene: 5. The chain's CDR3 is CASSPTGMATDTQYF. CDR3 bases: TGTGCCAGCTCACCGACAGGGATGGCCACAGATACGCAGTATTTT.

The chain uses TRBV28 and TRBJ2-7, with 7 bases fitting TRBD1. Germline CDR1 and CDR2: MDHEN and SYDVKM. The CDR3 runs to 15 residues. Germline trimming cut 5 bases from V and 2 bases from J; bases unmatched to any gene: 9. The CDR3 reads CASSLRTGLTYEQYF. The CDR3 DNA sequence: TGTGCCAGCAGTCTCCGGACAGGCCTAACCTACGAGCAGTACTTC.

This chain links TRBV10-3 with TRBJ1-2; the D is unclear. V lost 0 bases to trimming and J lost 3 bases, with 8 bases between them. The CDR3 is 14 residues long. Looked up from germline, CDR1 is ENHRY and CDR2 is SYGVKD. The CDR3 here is CAISESAGDYGYTF. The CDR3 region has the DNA TGTGCCATCAGTGAGTCGGCCGGAGACTATGGCTACACCTTC.

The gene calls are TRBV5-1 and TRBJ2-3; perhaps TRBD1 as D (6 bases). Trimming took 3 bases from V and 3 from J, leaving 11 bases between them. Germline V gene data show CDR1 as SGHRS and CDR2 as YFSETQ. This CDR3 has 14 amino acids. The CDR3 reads CASSSGQMTDTQYF. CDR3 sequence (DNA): TGCGCCAGCAGCTCGGGACAAATGACAGATACGCAGTATTTT.

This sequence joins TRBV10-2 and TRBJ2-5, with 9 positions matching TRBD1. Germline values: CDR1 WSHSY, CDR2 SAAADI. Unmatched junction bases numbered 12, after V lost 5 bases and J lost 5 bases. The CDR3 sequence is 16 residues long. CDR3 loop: CASSKSSGTGRETQYF. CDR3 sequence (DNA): TGCGCCAGCAGTAAATCCTCCGGGACAGGGAGGGAGACCCAGTACTTC.

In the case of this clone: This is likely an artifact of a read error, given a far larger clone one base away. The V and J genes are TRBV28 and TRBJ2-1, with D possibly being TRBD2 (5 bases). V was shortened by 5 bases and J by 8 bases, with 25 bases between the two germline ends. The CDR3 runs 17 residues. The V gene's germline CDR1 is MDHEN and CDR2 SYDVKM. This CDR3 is CASSRGYGWSPVDEQFF. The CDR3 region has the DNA TGTGCCAGCAGTCGCGGGTATGGCTGGAGCCCCGTGGATGAGCAGTTCTTC.

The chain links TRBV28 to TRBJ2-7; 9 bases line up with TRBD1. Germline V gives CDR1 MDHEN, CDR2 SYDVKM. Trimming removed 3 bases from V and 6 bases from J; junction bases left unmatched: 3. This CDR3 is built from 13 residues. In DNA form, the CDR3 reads TGTGCCAGCAGTTTGTCGGACAGGGGCGAGCAGTACTTC. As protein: CASSLSDRGEQYF.

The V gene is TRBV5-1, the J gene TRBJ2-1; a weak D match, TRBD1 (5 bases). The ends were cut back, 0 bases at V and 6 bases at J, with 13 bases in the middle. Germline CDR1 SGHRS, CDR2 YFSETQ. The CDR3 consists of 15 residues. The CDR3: CASSLVQGSSNEQFF. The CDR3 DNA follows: TGCGCCAGCAGCTTGGTGCAGGGTTCAAGCAATGAGCAGTTCTTC.

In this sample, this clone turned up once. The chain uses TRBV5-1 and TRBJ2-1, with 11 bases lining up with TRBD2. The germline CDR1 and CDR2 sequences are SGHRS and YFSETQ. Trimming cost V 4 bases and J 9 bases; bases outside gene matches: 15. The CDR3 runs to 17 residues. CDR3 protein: CASSIALAGVGRGEQFF. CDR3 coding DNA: TGCGCCAGCAGCATCGCACTAGCGGGAGTCGGGCGGGGTGAGCAGTTCTTC. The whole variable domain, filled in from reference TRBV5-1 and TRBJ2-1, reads KAGVTQTPRYLIKTRGQQVTLSCSPISGHRSVSWYQQTPGQGLQFLFEYFSETQRNKGNFPGRFSGRQFSNSRSEMNVSTLELGDSALYLCASSIALAGVGRGEQFFGPGTRLTVL.

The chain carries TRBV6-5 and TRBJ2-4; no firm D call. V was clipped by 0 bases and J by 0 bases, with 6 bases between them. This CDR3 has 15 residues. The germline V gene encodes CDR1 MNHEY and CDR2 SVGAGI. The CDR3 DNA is TGTGCCAGCAGTTACTCGGCCGAAGCCAAAAACATTCAGTACTTC. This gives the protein CASSYSAEAKNIQYF.

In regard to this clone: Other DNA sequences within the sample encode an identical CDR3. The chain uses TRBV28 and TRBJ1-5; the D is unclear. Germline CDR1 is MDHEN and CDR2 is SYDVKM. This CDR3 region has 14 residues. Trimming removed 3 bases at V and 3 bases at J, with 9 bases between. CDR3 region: CASSLGGSNQPQHF. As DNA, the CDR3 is TGTGCCAGCAGTTTGGGAGGTTCCAATCAGCCCCAGCATTTT.

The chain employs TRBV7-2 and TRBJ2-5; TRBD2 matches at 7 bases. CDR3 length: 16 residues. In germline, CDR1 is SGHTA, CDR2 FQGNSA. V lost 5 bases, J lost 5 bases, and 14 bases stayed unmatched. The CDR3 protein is CASSPRQGWEGETQYF. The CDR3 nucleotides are TGTGCCAGCAGCCCCCGTCAGGGCTGGGAGGGGGAGACCCAGTACTTC.

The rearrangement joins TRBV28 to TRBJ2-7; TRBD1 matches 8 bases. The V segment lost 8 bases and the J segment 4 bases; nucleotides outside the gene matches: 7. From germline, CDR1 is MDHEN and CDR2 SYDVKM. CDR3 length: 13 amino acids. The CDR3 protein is CASGPGQEYEQYF. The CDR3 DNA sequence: TGTGCCAGCGGCCCGGGACAGGAATACGAGCAGTACTTC.

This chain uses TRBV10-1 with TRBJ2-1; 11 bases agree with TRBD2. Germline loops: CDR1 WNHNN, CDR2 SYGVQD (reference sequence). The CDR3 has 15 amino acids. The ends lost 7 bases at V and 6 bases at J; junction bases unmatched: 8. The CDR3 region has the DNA TGCGCCAGCATTATACTAGCGGGAGATACCAATGAGCAGTTCTTC. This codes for CASIILAGDTNEQFF.

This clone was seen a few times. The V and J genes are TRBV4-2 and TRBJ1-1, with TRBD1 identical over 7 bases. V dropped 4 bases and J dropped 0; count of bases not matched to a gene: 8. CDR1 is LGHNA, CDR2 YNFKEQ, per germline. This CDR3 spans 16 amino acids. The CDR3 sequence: CASSRQGMGLNTEAFF. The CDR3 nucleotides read TGTGCCAGCAGCCGACAGGGAATGGGCTTGAACACTGAAGCTTTCTTT.